Below are 3 T cell receptor beta chains sequenced from a single sample in a study of shared clonotypes between healthy human individuals. Libraries were prepared by immunoSEQ multiplex PCR; TCRdb keeps only in-frame clonotypes and omits some of them. Found here are under 2,000,000 clones, about 95% of them singletons; the top ten hold 0.9% to 1.5%. CD8 cells classed as naive were CD45RO-negative and positively selected for CCR7, excluding terminally differentiated effector memory CD45RA+ cells. The sequenced sample was naive CD8+ T cells sorted from blood. The receptors derive from a man aged 18 to 29 in good health.

The chain joins TRBV2 to TRBJ2-1; the match to TRBD2 covers 14 bases. Germline lookup yields CDR1 SNHLY and CDR2 FYNNEI. The CDR3 loop spans 19 amino acids. Trimming at V came to 6 bases and at J to 1 base, leaving 11 bases not matched to a gene. CDR3 region: CASSGTSGRALRSYNEQFF. The CDR3 nucleotides read TGTGCCAGCAGCGGGACTAGCGGGAGAGCCCTACGGTCCTACAATGAGCAGTTCTTC.

The chain joins TRBV5-4 to TRBJ2-1; D is perhaps TRBD1 (6 bases). Between the trimmed V and J ends, which lost 1 base and 5 bases, there was a span of 10 bases. The CDR3 is made up of 14 amino acids. Looked up from germline, CDR1 is SGHNT and CDR2 is YYREEE (reference sequence). This CDR3 is CASSLFAGDNEQFF. CDR3 DNA: TGTGCCAGCAGCTTGTTCGCAGGGGACAATGAGCAGTTCTTC.

In its sample, this clone was seen once. The V gene is TRBV5-1, the J gene TRBJ1-1; a weak D match, TRBD1 (5 bases). Trimming pared 6 bases from V and 1 base from J, leaving 7 bases between. The CDR3 is 12 amino acids. The germline V gene has CDR1 SGHRS and CDR2 YFSETQ. The CDR3 sequence is CASTGQNTEAFF. CDR3 sequence (DNA): TGCGCCAGCACGGGGCAGAACACTGAAGCTTTCTTT.